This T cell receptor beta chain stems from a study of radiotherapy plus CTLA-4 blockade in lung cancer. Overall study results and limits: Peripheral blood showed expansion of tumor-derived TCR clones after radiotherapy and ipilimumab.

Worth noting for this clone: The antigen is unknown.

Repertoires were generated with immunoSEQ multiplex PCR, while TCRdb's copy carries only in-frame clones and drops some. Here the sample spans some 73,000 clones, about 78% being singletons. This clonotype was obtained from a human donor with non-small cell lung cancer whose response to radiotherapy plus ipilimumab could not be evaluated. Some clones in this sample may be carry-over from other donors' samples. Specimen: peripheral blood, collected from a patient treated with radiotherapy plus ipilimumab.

CDR3 in DNA: TGTGCCAGCAGTTACGCCCACTCTACAAAACTGTTTTTT. Translation gives CASSYAHSTKLFF. This chain joins TRBV6-6 and TRBJ1-4; D gene ambiguous. The CDR3 runs to 13 residues. Per the germline V gene, CDR1 is MNHNY and CDR2 is SVGAGI (reference sequence). The ends were cut back, 2 bases at V and 10 bases at J, with 11 bases in the middle.